This is a list of T cell receptor beta chains from one sample in a study of T-cell memory formation after mild COVID-19. One entry per CDR3 protein results from TCRdb running MiXCR on the 5' RACE reads. The sample has 200,000 to 300,000 distinct CDR3 sequences, approximately 9% seen once; the top ten hold roughly a fifth. The sequenced material came from PBMCs or a T cell subset sorted from them (not recorded which). These receptors were obtained from a man between 18 and 35 years old who had mild COVID-19 (a few samples of this study predate the infection). Cell type and time point are not known. CDR3s include the opening cysteine and the closing phenylalanine or tryptophan. D genes are given only for firm matches. The size field is filled for only some rows; it gives once, few, many or a size class.

clone_size	v_call	j_call	d_call	cdr3_nt	cdr3_aa
NA	TRBV20-1	TRBJ1-1	NA	TGCAGTGCTAGATGGAGGGGGGTTAACACTGAAGCTTTCTTT	CSARWRGVNTEAFF
few	TRBV7-9	TRBJ1-6	NA	TGTGCCAGCAGCTATTGGATCGTCGCCTATAATTCACCCCTCCACTTT	CASSYWIVAYNSPLHF
NA	TRBV7-9	TRBJ1-3	NA	TGTGCCAGCAGCTCTGTAGCCGGAAACACCATATATTTT	CASSSVAGNTIYF
few	TRBV7-2	TRBJ2-5	NA	TGTGCCAGCAGCTTAGTCGGGACTGCAAGGAAGACCCAGTACTTC	CASSLVGTARKTQYF
NA	TRBV20-1	TRBJ1-1	TRBD1	TGCAGTGCTCAGAAACTGGACAGGGGGCGGAGGACTGAAGCTTTCTTT	CSAQKLDRGRRTEAFF
few	TRBV6-2/TRBV6-3	TRBJ2-3	NA	TGTGCCAGCGCCCTATTCACAGATACGCAGTATTTT	CASALFTDTQYF
few	TRBV2	TRBJ1-5	NA	TGTGCCAGCAGTGGCTGGGCAGGGGCCCTCAATCAGCCCCAGCATTTT	CASSGWAGALNQPQHF
many	TRBV5-6	TRBJ2-5	NA	TGTGCCAGCAGCCCCCCAGGTGTCCGGGAGACCCAGTACTTC	CASSPPGVRETQYF
few	TRBV19	TRBJ1-2	NA	TGTGCCACCAGGACGGCCGACTATGGCTACACCTTC	CATRTADYGYTF
few	TRBV15	TRBJ1-1	NA	TGTGCCACCAGCCTGGGCTCACCTCAAGCTTTCTTT	CATSLGSPQAFF
many	TRBV29-1	TRBJ2-3	NA	TGCAGCGTTGTGAGCCCGTACACAGATACGCAGTATTTT	CSVVSPYTDTQYF
few	TRBV6-2/TRBV6-3	TRBJ2-3	TRBD2	TGTGCCAGCAGTTACGAGCTAGCGGGGGGGCCATCAGATACGCAGTATTTT	CASSYELAGGPSDTQYF
few	TRBV7-9	TRBJ2-5	TRBD2	TGTGCCAGCAGCCCCGTCGCTAGCGGGGCTCAAGAGACCCAGTACTTC	CASSPVASGAQETQYF
few	TRBV4-2	TRBJ2-2	NA	TGTGCCAGCAGCCAAGAAATACAAGGGCTTTTCGGGGAGCTGTTTTTT	CASSQEIQGLFGELFF
NA	TRBV5-1	TRBJ1-3	NA	TGCGCCAGCAGCTTGGAAGCCTCTGGAAACACCATATATTTT	CASSLEASGNTIYF
NA	TRBV19	TRBJ2-2	NA	TGTGCCAGTAGTATTATGGTCAGGCAGAACACCGGGGAGCTGTTTTTT	CASSIMVRQNTGELFF
many	TRBV27	TRBJ1-5	NA	TGTGCCAGCAGTTCGGGGCAGCCATCCTATCAGCCCCAGCATTTT	CASSSGQPSYQPQHF
few	TRBV6-5	TRBJ1-2	TRBD1	TGTGCCAGCAGTAAGGGACAGGGACGGGATGGCTACACCTTC	CASSKGQGRDGYTF
many	TRBV6-2/TRBV6-3	TRBJ2-5	NA	TGTGCCAGCAGTTACCGAGGACTGGGGATCCAGTACTTC	CASSYRGLGIQYF
NA	TRBV7-2	TRBJ2-1	NA	TGTGCCAGCAGACGGAGAGCCTACAATGAGCAGTTCTTC	CASRRRAYNEQFF
NA	TRBV29-1	TRBJ1-2	NA	TGCAGCGTTGAGAGTTCCTTTCCGGGAAACAAATATAACTATGGCTACACCTTC	CSVESSFPGNKYNYGYTF
many	TRBV5-1	TRBJ1-1	NA	TGCGCCAGCAGCTTGGGGGGACAGAACACTGAAGCTTTCTTT	CASSLGGQNTEAFF
few	TRBV6-5	TRBJ2-2	TRBD2	TGTGCCAGCAGTTGGACTAGCGGGGGTCGGAACACCGGGGAGCTGTTTTTT	CASSWTSGGRNTGELFF
NA	TRBV19	TRBJ2-7	NA	TGTGCCAGTAGTCCAGGGGGGGACCCCTACGAGCAGTACTTC	CASSPGGDPYEQYF
NA	TRBV27	TRBJ2-2	NA	TGTGCCAGCAGTTTTACGGCTATGAACACCGGGGAGCTGTTTTTT	CASSFTAMNTGELFF
NA	TRBV28	TRBJ1-5	NA	TGTGCCAGCAGTCCCCCGACCATCCGGCAGCCCCAGCATTTT	CASSPPTIRQPQHF
NA	TRBV10-1	TRBJ2-5	NA	TGCGCCAGCACATCTCCAATCGGGGGTTGGGAGACCCAGTACTTC	CASTSPIGGWETQYF
few	TRBV29-1	TRBJ2-2	NA	TGCAGCGTCCGAGACGGAAACACCGGGGAGCTGTTTTTT	CSVRDGNTGELFF
NA	TRBV27	TRBJ1-4	NA	TGTGCCAGCAGTTTATCGACTACTAATGAAAAACTGTTTTTT	CASSLSTTNEKLFF
NA	TRBV28	TRBJ1-2	NA	TGTGCCAGCAGTTTGCCAGGGCTGAGTGGCTACACCTTC	CASSLPGLSGYTF
few	TRBV5-1	TRBJ2-4	NA	TGCGCCAGCAGCTTGGGGTCAGGGTTAAACATTCAGTACTTC	CASSLGSGLNIQYF
few	TRBV6-5	TRBJ2-1	TRBD1	TGTGCCAGCAGTAGGACAGGCAATGAGCAGTTCTTC	CASSRTGNEQFF
NA	TRBV4-2	TRBJ2-1	TRBD1	TGTGCCAGCAGCCAGAACCCCACAGGGGGTGGCGATGAGCAGTTCTTC	CASSQNPTGGGDEQFF
few	TRBV11-2	TRBJ2-3	TRBD2	TGTGCCAGCAGGGATGGGACTAGCGGGAAGGATACGCAGTATTTT	CASRDGTSGKDTQYF